In its sample, the clone carrying this TCR beta chain was seen many times. The antigen remains undetermined. These data are taken from a study of T cell repertoires in cytomegalovirus infection. Points from the study as a whole: CMV-specific TCR beta clonotypes restricted by HLA-C dominated the ex vivo response.

MiXCR was run by TCRdb on the reads, yielding one entry per CDR3 protein. This table has about 920,000 distinct CDR3 sequences, approximately 31% appearing once. The V gene end was trimmed by 4 bases and the J gene end by 4 bases; junction bases not matched to a gene: 13. CDR1 is SGHTA, CDR2 FQGNSA, per germline. The CDR3 is made up of 16 amino acids. The receptor's source is a human donor in good health (CMV status not recorded). Some clones in this sample may be carry-over from other donors' samples. Sample: cultured CD8+ T cells from PBMCs, taken from culture after CMV antigen stimulation. V is TRBV7-2 and J is TRBJ2-7; 7 bases are a match to TRBD2. CDR3 amino acids: CASSWAGEVIVYEQYF. DNA for the CDR3: TGTGCCAGCAGCTGGGCGGGGGAGGTTATAGTGTACGAGCAGTACTTC.